This T cell receptor (beta chain) stems from a study of cytomegalovirus exposure and HLA in healthy donors. Study-wide background: A prior analysis found 95 million to 140 million unique TCR beta sequences from around 180 million T cells.

Findings and limits, study-wide: Later work showed greater clonal expansion in HLA-associated TCR beta chains than in equally common others.

Details on this clone: What it binds is not known.

All the people who gave samples were healthy bone marrow donors. V shed 6 bases and J 4 bases; nucleotides not matched to a gene: 5. Looked up from germline, CDR1 is MNHNS and CDR2 is SASEGT. The CDR3 covers 13 residues. The PCR was carried out with 60 Vbeta primers and 13 Jbeta primers. Sequencing used immunoSEQ multiplex PCR; TCRdb keeps in-frame clones, though not all of them. The sample contains under 200,000 clones, approximately 83% of which appear only once. V is TRBV6-1 and J is TRBJ1-1; 7 nucleotides agree with TRBD1. The specimen was PBMCs. The TCR sequence derives from a man aged 18 to 29 in good health and CMV-seropositive. The CDR3 DNA reads as TGTGCCAGCAGCTCAACAGGGGCCACTGAAGCTTTCTTT. Amino acids: CASSSTGATEAFF.